The present T cell receptor (beta chain) was sequenced within a study of blood T cell repertoires in COVID-19. In the study overall: The United States, Italy and Spain provided the acute and convalescent COVID-19 samples. PBMCs, B-cell-depleted T cells, or T cells provided the cDNA or gDNA that made up the material.

Per germline, CDR1 SGHTA and CDR2 FQGNSA. The CDR3 length is 15 residues. The V end lost 4 bases, the J end lost 4 bases, and 13 bases lay between the germline ends. TCRdb's copy holds only in-frame clones and misses some; the assay was immunoSEQ multiplex PCR. The table has about 260,000 clones, over 70% seen once. The clonotype was recovered from a woman aged 70-85 years with COVID-19, enrolled during active disease. The material sequenced was peripheral blood. The rearrangement uses TRBV7-2 and TRBJ2-2; maybe TRBD1 (6 bases). The CDR3 coding sequence is TGTGCCAGCAGCTCGCCCAGGGGTCTCACCGGGGAGCTGTTTTTT. Translation gives CASSSPRGLTGELFF.